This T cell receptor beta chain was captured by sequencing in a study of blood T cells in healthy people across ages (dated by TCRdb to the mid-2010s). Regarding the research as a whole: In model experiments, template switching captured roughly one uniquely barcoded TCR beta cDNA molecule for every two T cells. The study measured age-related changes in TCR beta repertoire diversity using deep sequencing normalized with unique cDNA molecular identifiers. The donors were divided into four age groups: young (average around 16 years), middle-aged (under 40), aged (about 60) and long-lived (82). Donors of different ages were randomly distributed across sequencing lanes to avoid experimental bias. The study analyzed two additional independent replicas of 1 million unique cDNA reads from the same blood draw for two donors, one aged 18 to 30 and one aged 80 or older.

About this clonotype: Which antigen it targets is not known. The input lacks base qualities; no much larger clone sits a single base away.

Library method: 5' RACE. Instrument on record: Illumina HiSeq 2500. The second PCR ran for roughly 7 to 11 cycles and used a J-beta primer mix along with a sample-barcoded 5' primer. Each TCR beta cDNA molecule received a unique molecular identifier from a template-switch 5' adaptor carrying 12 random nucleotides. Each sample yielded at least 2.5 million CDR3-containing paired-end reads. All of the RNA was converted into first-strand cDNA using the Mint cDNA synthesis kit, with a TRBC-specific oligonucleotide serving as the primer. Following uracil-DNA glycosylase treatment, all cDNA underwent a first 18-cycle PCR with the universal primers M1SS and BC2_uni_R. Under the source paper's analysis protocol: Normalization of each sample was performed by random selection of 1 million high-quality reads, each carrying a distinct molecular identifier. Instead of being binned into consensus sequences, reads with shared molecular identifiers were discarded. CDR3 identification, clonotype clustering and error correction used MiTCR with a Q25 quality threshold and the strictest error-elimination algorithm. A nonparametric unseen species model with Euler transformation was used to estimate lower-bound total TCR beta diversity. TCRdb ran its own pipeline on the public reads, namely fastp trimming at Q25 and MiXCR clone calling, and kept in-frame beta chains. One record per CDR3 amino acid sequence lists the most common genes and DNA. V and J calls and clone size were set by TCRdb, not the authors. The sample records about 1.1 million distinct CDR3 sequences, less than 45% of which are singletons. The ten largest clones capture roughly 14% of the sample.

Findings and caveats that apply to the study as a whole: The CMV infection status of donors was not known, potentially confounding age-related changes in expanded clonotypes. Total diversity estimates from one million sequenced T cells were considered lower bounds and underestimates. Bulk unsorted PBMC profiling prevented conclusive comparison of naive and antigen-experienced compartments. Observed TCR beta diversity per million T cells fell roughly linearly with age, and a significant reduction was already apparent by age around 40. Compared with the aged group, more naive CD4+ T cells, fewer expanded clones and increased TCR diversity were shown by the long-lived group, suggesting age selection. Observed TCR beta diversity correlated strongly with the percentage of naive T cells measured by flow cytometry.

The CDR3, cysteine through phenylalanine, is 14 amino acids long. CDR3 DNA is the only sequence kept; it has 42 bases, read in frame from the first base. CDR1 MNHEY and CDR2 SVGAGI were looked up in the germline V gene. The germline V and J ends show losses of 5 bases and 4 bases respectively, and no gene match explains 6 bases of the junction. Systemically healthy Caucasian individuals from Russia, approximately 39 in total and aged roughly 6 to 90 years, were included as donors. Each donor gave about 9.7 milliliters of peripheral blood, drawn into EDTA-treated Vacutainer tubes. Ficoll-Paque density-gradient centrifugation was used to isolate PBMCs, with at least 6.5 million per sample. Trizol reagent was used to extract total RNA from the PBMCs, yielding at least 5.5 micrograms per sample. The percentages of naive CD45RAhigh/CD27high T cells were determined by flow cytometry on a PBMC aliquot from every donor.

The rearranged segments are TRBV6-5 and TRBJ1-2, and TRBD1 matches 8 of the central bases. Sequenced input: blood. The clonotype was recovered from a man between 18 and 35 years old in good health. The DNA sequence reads TGTGCCAGCAGTACAACAGGGGGGTCCTATGGCTACACCTTC. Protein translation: CASSTTGGSYGYTF.